This passage covers 13 T cell receptor beta chains from one sample sequenced in a study of blood T cell repertoires in COVID-19. Assay: immunoSEQ multiplex PCR; the TCRdb copy retains only in-frame clones and omits some. The sample lists around 160,000 clones; roughly nine tenths were seen once. The specimen was PBMCs or T cells enriched from blood (not recorded which). The receptors derive from a woman between 40 and 50 years old who had been exposed to COVID-19.

The rearrangement uses TRBV6-1 and TRBJ1-1; D possibly corresponds to TRBD1 (5 bases). This CDR3 contains 14 residues. From germline, CDR1 is MNHNS and CDR2 SASEGT. The V gene lost 2 bases and the J gene lost 5 bases, with 12 bases spanning the gap. The CDR3 nucleotides read TGTGCCAGCAGTGAAAGCAGGGTTAGGACTGAAGCTTTCTTT. Its translation: CASSESRVRTEAFF.

This chain joins TRBV6-5 and TRBJ2-2; the match to TRBD1 covers 8 bases. CDR1 is MNHEY, CDR2 SVGAGI, per germline. This CDR3 has 12 amino acids. With V trimmed by 7 bases and J by 7 bases, 2 bases remained unmatched. The chain's CDR3 is CASNRGNGELFF. CDR3 bases: TGTGCCAGCAACAGGGGGAACGGGGAGCTGTTTTTT.

This clone was counted a few times. The chain links TRBV6-1 to TRBJ2-2, with 7 bases lining up with TRBD1. Germline CDR1 MNHNS, CDR2 SASEGT. The CDR3 is 14 residues long. The V segment lost 7 bases and the J segment 4 bases; nucleotides outside the gene matches: 6. The chain's CDR3 is CASMQQGSTGELFF. CDR3 DNA: TGTGCCAGCATGCAACAGGGGAGCACCGGGGAGCTGTTTTTT.

The CDR3 protein is CASSPTSTASGNTIYF. CDR3 nucleotides: TGTGCCAGCTCACCTACCTCTACAGCCTCTGGAAACACCATATATTTT. The V and J genes are TRBV18 and TRBJ1-3; D not certain. Trimming took off 3 bases at V and 0 bases at J, with 12 bases between the two ends. Looked up from germline, CDR1 is KGHSH and CDR2 is LQKENI. CDR3 size: 16 residues.

The CDR3 nucleotides read TGCGCCAGCAGCCCGGGACAGACCAACTACGAGCAGTACTTC. This gives the protein CASSPGQTNYEQYF. The V and J genes are TRBV4-3 and TRBJ2-7, with 7 nucleotides matching TRBD1. Looked up from germline, CDR1 is LGHNA and CDR2 is YSLEER. J was trimmed by 3 bases and V by 4 bases; bases with no gene match: 6. The CDR3 runs 14 residues.

The CDR3 DNA follows: TGTGCCAGCTCACCAAGTGGGCAAAGGGGACAAACCTACGAGCAGTACTTC. It is translated as CASSPSGQRGQTYEQYF. The chain uses TRBV18 and TRBJ2-7, with D perhaps matching TRBD1 (6 bases). V gave up 2 bases and J gave up 2 bases, with 19 bases separating them. Germline CDR1 reads KGHSH; CDR2 reads LQKENI. The CDR3 loop spans 17 amino acids.

In regard to this clone: Germline is not matched at one junction end, which may reflect a read error. The V call is TRBV6-2 or TRBV6-3, the J call TRBJ1-2; TRBD1 aligns across 8 bases. This CDR3 is 15 amino acids long. Looked up from germline, CDR1 is MNHEY and CDR2 is SVGEGT. This CDR3 is CASSHSGTGDYGYTF. The CDR3 coding sequence is TGTGCCAGCAGTCACTCCGGGACAGGTGACTATGGCTACACCTTC.

The chain carries TRBV12-5 and TRBJ2-7; TRBD1 matches at 9 bases. CDR1 LGHNT and CDR2 FRNRAP come from the germline V gene. The CDR3 covers 15 residues. With 7 bases clipped from V and 4 bases from J, the junction kept 11 bases outside the gene matches. DNA of the CDR3: TGTGCTAGTGCCCCCCCCGGGACAGGGTTTTACGAGCAGTACTTC. Amino acid sequence: CASAPPGTGFYEQYF.

J is TRBJ1-4 and V is TRBV5-1; 10 bases fit TRBD1. J gave up 2 bases and V 4 bases, and 2 bases lay outside the gene matches. The CDR3 is 15 amino acids. Germline assignment: CDR1 SGHRS and CDR2 YFSETQ. CDR3: CASSPDRGTNEKLFF. As DNA, the CDR3 is TGCGCCAGCAGCCCGGACAGGGGGACTAATGAAAAACTGTTTTTT.

The rearrangement links TRBV5-1 to TRBJ2-3, with TRBD1 matching 7 bases. This CDR3 has 16 residues. The germline CDR1 and CDR2 sequences are SGHRS and YFSETQ. The ends lost 1 base at V and 3 bases at J; junction bases unmatched: 8. The CDR3 nucleotides read TGCGCCAGCAGCTTGCGGCAGGGGGTAGGGACAGATACGCAGTATTTT. It yields the protein CASSLRQGVGTDTQYF.

The chain has TRBV6-5 and TRBJ2-2; tentative D call: TRBD1 (6 bases). Trimming shortened V by 3 bases and J by 1 base, and 9 bases separated the two germline ends. The CDR3 spans 15 residues. Germline loops: CDR1 MNHEY, CDR2 SVGAGI. CDR3 bases: TGTGCCAGCAGTTATTTGGACAGGAACACCGGGGAGCTGTTTTTT. Amino acid sequence: CASSYLDRNTGELFF.

This chain joins TRBV27 and TRBJ2-7; weak D call: TRBD1 (5 bases). This CDR3 spans 14 amino acids. With 3 bases removed from V and 2 bases from J, the gap between germline ends came to 11 bases. Germline CDR1 reads MNHEY; CDR2 reads SMNVEV (reference sequence). The CDR3 nucleotides read TGTGCCAGCAGTTTCGGTCCAGGGACCTACGAGCAGTACTTC. Translation gives CASSFGPGTYEQYF.

This rearrangement joins TRBV11-2 to TRBJ2-3; 11 positions match TRBD2. V lost 5 bases to trimming and J lost 3 bases; unmatched junction nucleotides: 7. Germline CDR1 and CDR2: SGHAT and FQNNGV. This CDR3 region has 16 residues. The CDR3 sequence is CASSQTSGSSTDTQYF. In nucleotides, the CDR3 is TGTGCCAGCAGCCAAACTAGCGGGAGTTCGACAGATACGCAGTATTTT. The variable domain in full, with the rest retrieved from reference TRBV11-2 and TRBJ2-3, is EAGVAQSPRYKIIEKRQSVAFWCNPISGHATLYWYQQILGQGPKLLIQFQNNGVVDDSQLPKDRFSAERLKGVDSTLKIQPAKLEDSAVYLCASSQTSGSSTDTQYFGPGTRLTVL.